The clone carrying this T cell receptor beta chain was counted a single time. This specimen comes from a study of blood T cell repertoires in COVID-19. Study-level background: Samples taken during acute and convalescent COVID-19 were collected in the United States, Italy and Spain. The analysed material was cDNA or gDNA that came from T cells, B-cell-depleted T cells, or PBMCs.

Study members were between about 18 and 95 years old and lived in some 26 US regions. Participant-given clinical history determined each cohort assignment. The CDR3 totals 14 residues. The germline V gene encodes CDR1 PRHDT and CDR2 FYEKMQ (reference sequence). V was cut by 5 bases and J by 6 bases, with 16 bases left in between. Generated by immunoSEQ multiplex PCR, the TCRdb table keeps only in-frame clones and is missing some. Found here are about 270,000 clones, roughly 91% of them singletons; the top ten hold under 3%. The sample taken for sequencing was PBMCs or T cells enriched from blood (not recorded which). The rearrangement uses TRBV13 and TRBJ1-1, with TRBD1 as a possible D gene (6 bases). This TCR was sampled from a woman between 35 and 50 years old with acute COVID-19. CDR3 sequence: CASSRTAFLAEAFF. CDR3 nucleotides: TGTGCCAGCAGCCGGACAGCGTTTTTGGCTGAAGCTTTCTTT. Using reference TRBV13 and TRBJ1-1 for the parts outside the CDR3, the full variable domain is AAGVIQSPRHLIKEKRETATLKCYPIPRHDTVYWYQQGPGQDPQFLISFYEKMQSDKGSIPDRFSAQQFSDYHSELNMSSLELGDSALYFCASSRTAFLAEAFFGQGTRLTVV.